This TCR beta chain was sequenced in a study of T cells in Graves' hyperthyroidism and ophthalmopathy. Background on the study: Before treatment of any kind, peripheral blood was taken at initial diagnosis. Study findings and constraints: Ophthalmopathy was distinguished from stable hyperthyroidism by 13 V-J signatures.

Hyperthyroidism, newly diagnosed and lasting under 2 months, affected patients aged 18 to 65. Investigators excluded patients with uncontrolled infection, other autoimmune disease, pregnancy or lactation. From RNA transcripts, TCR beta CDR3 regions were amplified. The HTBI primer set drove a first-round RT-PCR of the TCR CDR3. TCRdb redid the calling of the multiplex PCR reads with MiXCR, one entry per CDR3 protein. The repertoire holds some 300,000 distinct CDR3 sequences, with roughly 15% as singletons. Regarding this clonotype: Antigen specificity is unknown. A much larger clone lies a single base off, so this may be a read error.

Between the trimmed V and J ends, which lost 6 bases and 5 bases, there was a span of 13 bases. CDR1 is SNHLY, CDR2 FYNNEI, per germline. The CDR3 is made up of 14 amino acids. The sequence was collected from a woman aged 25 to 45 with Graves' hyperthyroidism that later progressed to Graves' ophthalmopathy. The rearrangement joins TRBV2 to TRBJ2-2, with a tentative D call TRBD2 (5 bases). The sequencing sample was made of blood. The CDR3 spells CASRERSGTGELFF. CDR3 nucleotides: TGTGCCAGCAGGGAACGGTCGGGGACCGGGGAGCTGTTTTTT. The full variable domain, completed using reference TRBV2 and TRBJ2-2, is EPEVTQTPSHQVTQMGQEVILRCVPISNHLYFYWYRQILGQKVEFLVSFYNNEISEKSEIFDDQFSVERPDGSNFTLKIRSTKLEDSAMYFCASRERSGTGELFFGEGSRLTVL.